This is a list of T cell receptor beta chains from one sample in a study of blood T cell repertoires in COVID-19. This table comes from immunoSEQ multiplex PCR, and its TCRdb copy is limited to in-frame clones, with some not included. The sample contains 250,000 or so clones, more than 75% of which appear only once. The sample taken for sequencing was peripheral blood. Every receptor here comes from a man in his forties with active or convalescent COVID-19. Each CDR3 is given with its conserved first and last residue. Each record gives: V gene, clone size, J gene, D gene, CDR3 DNA, CDR3 protein. The D gene is left open where the match is weak. Some rows mark clone size as missing; the rest say once, few, many or name a class of expanded clone.

>TRBV9|few|TRBJ2-3|-
TGTGCCAGCAGCCCCAACGGAGATACGCAGTATTTT
CASSPNGDTQYF
>TRBV2|-|TRBJ2-7|-
TGTGCCAGCAGTGGGGACAAGCACGAGCAGTACTTC
CASSGDKHEQYF
>TRBV5-8|-|TRBJ1-5|-
TGTGCCAGCAGCTTGTGGGGCAGGGTCAATCAGCCCCAGCATTTT
CASSLWGRVNQPQHF
>TRBV11-2|-|TRBJ2-5|TRBD1
TGTGCCAGCAGCACCACAGGGGGCCAAGAGACCCAGTACTTC
CASSTTGGQETQYF
>TRBV9|-|TRBJ2-1|-
TGTGCCAGCAGCGCCAACTACAATGAGCAGTTCTTC
CASSANYNEQFF
>TRBV2|-|TRBJ1-1|-
TGTGCCAGCGCTGGGAGCACGGCTTTCTTT
CASAGSTAFF
>TRBV12-5|-|TRBJ2-7|TRBD2
TGTGCTAGTGGTTTGCGACTAGCCCCCTACGAGCAGTACTTC
CASGLRLAPYEQYF
>TRBV7-6|-|TRBJ2-7|TRBD2
TGTGCCAGCAGCTTAGTGGGGGGGTATCAAGTCGACGAGCAGTACTTC
CASSLVGGYQVDEQYF
>TRBV4-2|-|TRBJ2-1|-
TGTGCCAGCAGCCAGGCGAGACAATTAGGGCAGTTCTTC
CASSQARQLGQFF
>TRBV11-2|-|TRBJ2-1|-
TGTGCCAGCAGCCGGGGTAGCTCCTACAATGAGCAGTTCTTC
CASSRGSSYNEQFF
>TRBV24-1|few|TRBJ1-2|TRBD1
TGTGCCACCAGTGATGTTGACAGGGCAGGAGGCTACACCTTC
CATSDVDRAGGYTF
>TRBV12-3/TRBV12-4|-|TRBJ1-1|-
TGTGCCAGCAGTTTAGTCGGCACTGAAGCTTTCTTT
CASSLVGTEAFF
>TRBV6-5|-|TRBJ1-1|TRBD1
TGTGCCAGCTGGGAGACAGGGGAGTTGACTGAAGCTTTCTTT
CASWETGELTEAFF
>TRBV19|-|TRBJ2-2|-
TGTGCCAGTAACGAAGGGGACACCGGGGAGCTGTTTTTT
CASNEGDTGELFF
>TRBV5-1|-|TRBJ1-1|-
TGCGCCAGCTCGTTTGAGGGAAACACTGAAGCTTTCTTT
CASSFEGNTEAFF
>TRBV6-6|-|TRBJ2-1|TRBD2
TGTGCCAGCAGGCCCTGGGGACTAGCGGGGGTCAATGAGCAGTTCTTC
CASRPWGLAGVNEQFF
>TRBV10-2|once|TRBJ1-2|-
TGCGCCAGCAGTGAGTCCGGGGCAGCGGGCTATGGCTACACCTTC
CASSESGAAGYGYTF
>TRBV5-1|-|TRBJ1-4|-
TGCGCCAGCAGCTCGGGGGCAACTAATGAAAAACTGTTTTTT
CASSSGATNEKLFF
>TRBV19|-|TRBJ1-1|TRBD1
TGTGCCAGTAGAAAACCGGGACAGGGGGCATTCTACACTGAAGCTTTCTTT
CASRKPGQGAFYTEAFF
>TRBV27|-|TRBJ2-3|TRBD2
TGTGCCAGCAGTTTAGCGGGGGGGCACAATACGCAGTATTTT
CASSLAGGHNTQYF
>TRBV5-1|few|TRBJ1-2|TRBD1
TGCGCCAGCAGCTTGGCCTGGGGACAGGGTAACTATGGCTACACCTTC
CASSLAWGQGNYGYTF
>TRBV5-4|few|TRBJ2-1|-
TGTGCCAGCAGCTTGGCTGGCGGGTTATACAATGAGCAGTTCTTC
CASSLAGGLYNEQFF
>TRBV30|-|TRBJ2-1|TRBD2
TGTGCCTGGAGTGTATTCGCTAGCGGGTCCTACAATGAGCAGTTCTTC
CAWSVFASGSYNEQFF
>TRBV5-1|many|TRBJ2-1|TRBD2
TGCGCCAGCAGCTTCAACCCGATACTAGCGGGGGTCTACAATGAGCAGTTCTTC
CASSFNPILAGVYNEQFF
>TRBV6-1|-|TRBJ2-1|-
TGTGCCAGCAGTGAAGCAGTGGGCACCTACAATGAGCAGTTCTTC
CASSEAVGTYNEQFF
>TRBV24-1|-|TRBJ2-7|TRBD2
TGTGCCACCAGCGGCAGGAGCGGGGGGAGCGGAGATTACGAGCAGTACTTC
CATSGRSGGSGDYEQYF
>TRBV3-1/TRBV3-2|-|TRBJ2-2|TRBD2
TGTGCCAGCAGCCTCCGTGTTGGACTAGCGGGGTACACCGGGGAGCTGTTTTTT
CASSLRVGLAGYTGELFF
>TRBV20-1|-|TRBJ2-7|-
TGCAGTGCTACGTACGGTTACGAGCAGTACTTC
CSATYGYEQYF
>TRBV10-1|-|TRBJ2-1|-
TGCGCCAGCAGTGGGGGGGATCTAGCCAGCAATGAGCAGTTCTTC
CASSGGDLASNEQFF
>TRBV5-1|-|TRBJ2-5|TRBD2
TGCGCCAGCAGCTTGACTCTAGCGGGAGGAAAGACCCAGTACTTC
CASSLTLAGGKTQYF
>TRBV3-1/TRBV3-2|-|TRBJ1-4|-
TGTGCCAGCAGCCAAGCCCCCCCGGCGGCAACTAATGAAAAACTGTTTTTT
CASSQAPPAATNEKLFF
>TRBV19|-|TRBJ2-5|TRBD1
TGTGCCACCGCCATGAGAGGGGGCCTAGAGACCCAGTACTTC
CATAMRGGLETQYF
>TRBV27|-|TRBJ2-2|TRBD2
TGTGCCAGCAAATACGCAGCGGGAGGGAAAGGTGGCACCGGGGAGCTGTTTTTT
CASKYAAGGKGGTGELFF
>TRBV6-1|-|TRBJ1-5|-
TGTGCCAGCAGTGACGAGAACGATCAGCCCCAGCATTTT
CASSDENDQPQHF
>TRBV5-4|-|TRBJ2-3|-
TGTGCCAGTCTACGGAAGGACAGTTCGGGAGATACGCAGTATTTT
CASLRKDSSGDTQYF
>TRBV5-1|few|TRBJ1-1|TRBD1
TGCGCCAGCAGCCCCTGGACAGGGAACACTGAAGCTTTCTTT
CASSPWTGNTEAFF
>TRBV2|-|TRBJ1-1|TRBD1
TGTGCCAGCAGGGACAGGGGTCGGATGAACACTGAAGCTTTCTTT
CASRDRGRMNTEAFF
>TRBV7-9|-|TRBJ2-7|TRBD1
TGTGCCAGCACCCGCGGGGACAGGGAAACCTACGAGCAGTACTTC
CASTRGDRETYEQYF
>TRBV9|once|TRBJ1-6|TRBD1
TGTGCCAGCAGCGTTGGGACAGTTAATTCACCCCTCCACTTT
CASSVGTVNSPLHF
>TRBV25-1|-|TRBJ1-1|-
TGTGCCAGCGCCAATCCGAGGGTGAACACTGAAGCTTTCTTT
CASANPRVNTEAFF
>TRBV19|-|TRBJ1-1|TRBD1
TGTGCCAGTAGTCCTTGGGGACAGGAAGCTTTCTTT
CASSPWGQEAFF
>TRBV5-1|-|TRBJ1-2|-
TGCGCCAGCAGCCAAGACAGTAACTATGGCTACACCTTC
CASSQDSNYGYTF
>TRBV7-9|-|TRBJ2-3|TRBD1
TGTGCCAGCAGTCCCCCCGGGACAGGGGGCACAGATACGCAGTATTTT
CASSPPGTGGTDTQYF
>TRBV11-3|-|TRBJ1-2|TRBD1
TGTGCCAGCAGCTTAGACCGGACAGGGGCTAACTATGGCTACACCTTC
CASSLDRTGANYGYTF
>TRBV7-3|-|TRBJ1-6|TRBD1
TGTGCCAGCAGCTCGGAACAGGGGGGAGATTCACCCCTCCACTTT
CASSSEQGGDSPLHF
>TRBV6-5|-|TRBJ1-2|TRBD1
TGTGCCAGCAGTTACACAACGGGACAGGGCGGCTATGGCTACACCTTC
CASSYTTGQGGYGYTF
>TRBV4-1|-|TRBJ1-4|-
TGCGCCAGCAGCCTCGGGGGGGGGAATGAAAAACTGTTTTTT
CASSLGGGNEKLFF
>TRBV3-1/TRBV3-2|-|TRBJ2-3|TRBD2
TGTGCCAGCAGCCCTCAGCGGGGGGATTCAGATACGCAGTATTTT
CASSPQRGDSDTQYF
>TRBV5-4|-|TRBJ2-7|TRBD1
TGTGCCAGCAGCTTGGCTGGGACAGACGAGCAGTACTTC
CASSLAGTDEQYF
>TRBV12-2|-|TRBJ2-2|-
TGTGCAAGTCGCTTAAGGACAGGGGTGGCCGGGGAGCTGTTTTTT
CASRLRTGVAGELFF
>TRBV5-6|-|TRBJ1-4|TRBD1
TGTGCCAGCAGCTCAACCGGGACAGGGTACGAAAAACTGTTTTTT
CASSSTGTGYEKLFF
>TRBV5-1|-|TRBJ1-3|TRBD1
TGCGCCAGCAGCTTGTCGGACAGGGGATACGGAAACACCATATATTTT
CASSLSDRGYGNTIYF
>TRBV5-4|once|TRBJ2-7|TRBD1
TGTGCCAGCAGTTTGGACAGGGTACACGAGCAGTACTTC
CASSLDRVHEQYF